These 30 T cell receptor beta chains were all obtained from the same sample, sequenced in a study of blood T cell repertoires in COVID-19. The protocol was immunoSEQ multiplex PCR, while the TCRdb copy is restricted to in-frame clones and leaves out a portion. The sample has 200,000 or so clones, roughly 85% seen once. The sample taken for sequencing was PBMCs or T cells enriched from blood (not recorded which). These receptors were taken from a woman aged 45 to 65 who had been exposed to COVID-19.

The rearrangement links TRBV7-2 to TRBJ1-1, with D possibly being TRBD1 (6 bases). The CDR3 runs to 14 residues. The V end lost 2 bases, the J end lost 2 bases, and 9 bases lay between the germline ends. Germline assignment: CDR1 SGHTA and CDR2 FQGNSA. The CDR3 here is CASSLLGTNTEAFF. The DNA for the CDR3 is TGTGCCAGCAGCTTATTGGGGACAAACACTGAAGCTTTCTTT. The full variable domain, rest sourced from reference TRBV7-2 and TRBJ1-1, is GAGVSQSPSNKVTEKGKDVELRCDPISGHTALYWYRQSLGQGLEFLIYFQGNSAPDKSGLPSDRFSAERTGGSVSTLTIQRTQQEDSAVYLCASSLLGTNTEAFFGQGTRLTVV.

The rearrangement links TRBV3-1 (or the pseudogene TRBV3-2) to TRBJ1-2, with TRBD1 identical over 7 bases. Trimming removed 4 bases from V and 3 bases from J; junction bases left unmatched: 8. The germline V gene encodes CDR1 LGHDT and CDR2 YNNKEL (reference sequence). The CDR3 spans 15 residues. Here the CDR3 DNA reads TGTGCCAGCAGCCCCGAGACAGGGCTACACTATGGCTACACCTTC. It specifies CASSPETGLHYGYTF.

This chain uses TRBV5-4 with TRBJ1-3, with no clear D. The germline V and J ends were trimmed by 4 bases and 1 base, with 18 bases remaining between them. Per the germline V gene, CDR1 is SGHNT and CDR2 is YYREEE (reference sequence). This CDR3 is 17 amino acids long. In DNA, the CDR3 is TGTGCCAGCAGCCCAGGTGGCTTTCCAGGTTCTGGAAACACCATATATTTT. It yields the protein CASSPGGFPGSGNTIYF.

This clone appeared once. The genes are TRBV9 and TRBJ1-2; 8 nucleotides match TRBD1. Germline V lookup: CDR1 SGDLS, CDR2 YYNGEE. The CDR3 runs 12 residues. Trimming took 8 bases from V and 8 from J; bases not matched to a gene: 8. This chain's CDR3 is CASLGQGGGYTF. The DNA of the CDR3 is TGTGCCAGTCTAGGACAGGGTGGAGGCTACACCTTC. The whole variable domain, remainder taken from reference TRBV9 and TRBJ1-2, is DSGVTQTPKHLITATGQRVTLRCSPRSGDLSVYWYQQSLDQGLQFLIQYYNGEERAKGNILERFSAQQFPDLHSELNLSSLELGDSALYFCASLGQGGGYTFGSGTRLTVV.

The CDR3 DNA follows: TGTGCCAGCACCTGGGGGGGGGCGTACCAAGAGACCCAGTACTTC. It specifies CASTWGGAYQETQYF. The chain uses TRBV7-8 and TRBJ2-5; D perhaps matches TRBD2 (7 bases). There are 15 residues in the CDR3. Per the germline V gene, CDR1 is SGHVS and CDR2 is FQNEAQ. V was trimmed by 7 bases and J by 0 bases, leaving 15 bases between them.

The CDR3 coding sequence is TGTGCCAGTAGTATGGCGGGACGGCCCTCTGGAAACACCATATATTTT. It is translated as CASSMAGRPSGNTIYF. V gene TRBV19 combines with J gene TRBJ1-3; D is perhaps TRBD1 (5 bases). Germline CDR1 LNHDA, CDR2 SQIVND (reference sequence). This CDR3 comprises 16 residues. Trimming pared 3 bases from V and 0 bases from J, leaving 12 bases between.

The chain carries TRBV18 and TRBJ1-6; D is undetermined. Germline V gives CDR1 KGHSH, CDR2 LQKENI. This CDR3 comprises 13 residues. The V end lost 3 bases, the J end lost 10 bases, and 10 bases lay between the germline ends. The CDR3 reads CASSPQENSPLHF. In DNA form, the CDR3 reads TGTGCCAGCTCACCCCAGGAAAACTCACCCCTCCACTTT.

The chain carries TRBV4-3 and TRBJ2-1, with 9 bases lining up with TRBD2. The germline CDR1 and CDR2 sequences are LGHNA and YSLEER. The CDR3 is made up of 13 amino acids. The V gene end was trimmed by 1 base and the J gene end by 15 bases; junction bases not matched to a gene: 7. The CDR3 coding sequence is TGCGCCAGCAGCCAAGGGGGGGGACTAGCCCGGTTCTTC. This encodes CASSQGGGLARFF.

V usage is TRBV9 and J usage is TRBJ1-3; the D gene is possibly TRBD1 (6 bases). Per the germline V gene, CDR1 is SGDLS and CDR2 is YYNGEE. There are 17 residues in the CDR3. V lost 3 bases and J lost 4, with 20 bases in between. CDR3 bases: TGTGCCAGCAGCGATCCCCACACAGGGTTATCGGGAAACACCATATATTTT. This translates into CASSDPHTGLSGNTIYF.

The chain has TRBV15 and TRBJ2-5; TRBD2 matches 7 bases. CDR3 size: 14 residues. Looked up from germline, CDR1 is LNHNV and CDR2 is YYDKDF (reference sequence). Losses at the gene ends were 8 bases for V and 3 bases for J; bases not matched to a gene: 9. The CDR3 region has the DNA TGTGCCACCCCCTCTGGGAGGGGAAAAGAGACCCAGTACTTC. This codes for CATPSGRGKETQYF.

The chain couples TRBV29-1 to TRBJ1-3, with 12 nucleotides matching TRBD1. The CDR3 sequence is 15 residues long. The germline gives CDR1 SQVTM, CDR2 ANQGSEA. The trim removed 4 bases at V and 3 bases at J, leaving 4 bases unmatched. The CDR3 DNA reads TGCAGCGTTGGGGACAGGGGGCTGGGTGGAAACACCATATATTTT. Protein product: CSVGDRGLGGNTIYF.

The genes are TRBV5-4 and TRBJ1-1, with 7 bases aligning to TRBD1. The CDR3 covers 14 residues. Trimming took 6 bases from V and 4 from J; bases not matched to a gene: 9. Germline V CDR1 and CDR2: SGHNT, YYREEE (reference sequence). CDR3 DNA sequence: TGTGCCAGCACCCCTCGACAGGGTTCCACTGAAGCTTTCTTT. It codes for CASTPRQGSTEAFF.

This rearrangement joins TRBV9 to TRBJ1-6, with 7 positions matching TRBD1. V gave up 3 bases and J gave up 6 bases; unmatched junction bases: 9. The CDR3 totals 16 residues. Germline lookup yields CDR1 SGDLS and CDR2 YYNGEE. CDR3 protein: CASSERTGAGNSPLHF. The CDR3 DNA sequence: TGTGCCAGCAGCGAACGTACAGGGGCTGGTAATTCACCCCTCCACTTT.

The CDR3 DNA follows: TGCGCCAGCAGCTTGCAGGTTCCCCAGGGAAAGCCCCAGTACTTC. This gives the protein CASSLQVPQGKPQYF. The genes are TRBV5-1 and TRBJ2-5; maybe TRBD1 (5 bases). CDR3 size: 15 residues. Germline V gene lookup returns CDR1 SGHRS and CDR2 YFSETQ. V lost 1 base and J lost 9, with 19 bases in between.

V gene TRBV18 combines with J gene TRBJ1-2; D is perhaps TRBD1 (6 bases). The CDR3 contains 13 residues. The V gene lost 8 bases and the J gene lost 0 bases, with 10 bases spanning the gap. Germline loops: CDR1 KGHSH, CDR2 LQKENI. DNA of the CDR3: TGTGCCAGCACCACAGGGTCTAACTATGGCTACACCTTC. It yields the protein CASTTGSNYGYTF.

CDR3 nucleotides: TGTGCCAGCAGCCCGGGACTAGAGATAACCGGAGAGACCCAGTACTTC. Encoded protein: CASSPGLEITGETQYF. This sequence joins TRBV28 and TRBJ2-5, with TRBD2 matching 8 bases. V was clipped by 6 bases and J by 4 bases; unmatched bases: 13. Germline V gene sequence: CDR1 MDHEN, CDR2 SYDVKM. The CDR3 is 16 amino acids.

The chain recombines TRBV3-1 (or the pseudogene TRBV3-2) with TRBJ1-2, with D perhaps matching TRBD1 (6 bases). There are 15 residues in the CDR3. Germline CDR1 reads LGHDT; CDR2 reads YNNKEL (reference sequence). Trimming removed 4 bases from V and 7 bases from J, with 19 bases in between. CDR3 DNA sequence: TGTGCCAGCAGCCTTGAAGGGGGAAAACAGCTTGGCTACACCTTC. It is translated as CASSLEGGKQLGYTF.

A few counts support this clone. V usage is TRBV18 and J usage is TRBJ1-6; D gene ambiguous. This CDR3 comprises 14 residues. Trimming shortened V by 2 bases and J by 8 bases, and 10 bases separated the two germline ends. CDR1 KGHSH and CDR2 LQKENI come from the germline V gene. CDR3 DNA: TGTGCCAGCTCACCAAGACATACAGATTCACCCCTCCACTTT. Its protein product is CASSPRHTDSPLHF.

The genes are TRBV4-3 and TRBJ2-3, with 8 positions matching TRBD2. Germline-derived CDR1 and CDR2 are LGHNA and YSLEER. Trimming cost V 3 bases and J 4 bases; bases outside gene matches: 9. The CDR3 extends over 16 amino acids. The CDR3 protein is CASSQKPGGQADTQYF. CDR3 bases: TGCGCCAGCAGCCAGAAGCCGGGGGGGCAGGCAGATACGCAGTATTTT.

This chain connects TRBV29-1 to TRBJ1-2; 12 nucleotides line up with TRBD1. V lost 4 bases and J lost 0; bases outside the gene matches: 6. The CDR3 extends over 16 amino acids. Germline V gives CDR1 SQVTM, CDR2 ANQGSEA. The CDR3 sequence: CSVVGDRGHTNYGYTF. CDR3 DNA: TGCAGCGTTGTAGGGGACAGGGGGCATACTAACTATGGCTACACCTTC.

This clone came up a few times. The chain couples TRBV7-2 to TRBJ2-2; 9 nucleotides align to TRBD1. V gave up 8 bases and J gave up 7 bases; unmatched junction bases: 5. CDR3 size: 13 residues. Germline V gives CDR1 SGHTA, CDR2 FQGNSA. The CDR3 protein is CASLDRGNGELFF. CDR3 sequence (DNA): TGTGCCAGCCTGGACAGGGGAAACGGGGAGCTGTTTTTT.

This clone was seen once. This sequence joins TRBV6-5 and TRBJ1-1; 7 bases line up with TRBD1. Unmatched junction bases numbered 3, after V lost 2 bases and J lost 6 bases. The CDR3 length is 13 residues. CDR1 MNHEY and CDR2 SVGAGI come from the germline V gene. The CDR3 is CASSYVRGPEAFF. The CDR3 DNA follows: TGTGCCAGCAGTTACGTTAGGGGGCCTGAAGCTTTCTTT.

This clone came up a few times. This chain uses TRBV30 with TRBJ2-5, with D possibly being TRBD2 (6 bases). V lost 0 bases and J 2 bases, leaving 19 bases between the germline ends. This CDR3 has 17 amino acids. Germline V CDR1 and CDR2: GTSNPN, SVGIG (reference sequence). The CDR3 DNA follows: TGTGCCTGGAGTGTACGTCCGACTAGGAGGCTACAAGAGACCCAGTACTTC. It is translated as CAWSVRPTRRLQETQYF.

The chain couples TRBV5-1 to TRBJ2-7; D is possibly TRBD2 (6 bases). Trimming pared 1 base from V and 2 bases from J, leaving 16 bases between. The CDR3 loop spans 16 amino acids. Germline CDR1 SGHRS, CDR2 YFSETQ. The CDR3 sequence: CASSLRLGGGTYEQYF. CDR3 bases: TGCGCCAGCAGCTTGCGGTTGGGAGGAGGCACCTACGAGCAGTACTTC.

The sample holds a few counts of this clone. V usage is TRBV15 and J usage is TRBJ2-7; 9 bases are a match to TRBD1. Per germline, CDR1 LNHNV and CDR2 YYDKDF (reference sequence). The V gene end was trimmed by 4 bases and the J gene end by 6 bases; junction bases not matched to a gene: 4. The CDR3 runs to 13 residues. The CDR3 reads CATSITGGGEQYF. The CDR3 region has the DNA TGTGCCACCAGCATTACAGGGGGCGGCGAGCAGTACTTC. The variable domain in full, completed from reference TRBV15 and TRBJ2-7, reads DAMVIQNPRYQVTQFGKPVTLSCSQTLNHNVMYWYQQKSSQAPKLLFHYYDKDFNNEADTPDNFQSRRPNTSFCFLDIRSPGLGDTAMYLCATSITGGGEQYFGPGTRLTVT.

This clone was seen a handful of times. The CDR3 loop is CASSSPTGVDGTDTQYF. The CDR3, as DNA: TGTGCCAGCAGCTCGCCTACAGGGGTGGACGGCACAGATACGCAGTATTTT. V is TRBV7-9 and J is TRBJ2-3, with 7 bases lining up with TRBD1. The V and J ends lost 4 bases and 1 base, in that order; junction bases with no gene match: 11. The CDR3 totals 17 residues. Germline V gives CDR1 SEHNR, CDR2 FQNEAQ (reference sequence).

With regard to this clone: A far larger clone differs by one base, so this is likely a read error. The gene calls are TRBV18 and TRBJ1-1; 7 bases align to TRBD1. Germline CDR1 reads KGHSH; CDR2 reads LQKENI. Losses at the gene ends were 6 bases for V and 3 bases for J; bases not matched to a gene: 4. This CDR3 spans 13 amino acids. The CDR3 reads CASSSTGDTEAFF. In DNA, the CDR3 is TGTGCCAGCTCTTCAACAGGGGACACTGAAGCTTTCTTT.

The chain links TRBV6-6 to TRBJ1-3; D gene unclear. The V gene lost 5 bases and the J gene lost 0 bases, with 11 bases spanning the gap. CDR3 length: 15 residues. Germline values: CDR1 MNHNY, CDR2 SVGAGI (reference sequence). CDR3 region: CASSRSGLSGNTIYF. The CDR3 DNA reads TGTGCCAGCAGTCGTAGCGGACTCTCTGGAAACACCATATATTTT.

This clone was seen more than once but under ten times. This sequence joins TRBV6-1 and TRBJ1-3, with a weak D call TRBD1 (5 bases). The CDR3 covers 16 residues. V was cut by 2 bases and J by 6 bases, with 17 bases left in between. In germline, CDR1 is MNHNS, CDR2 SASEGT. For the CDR3, the DNA is TGTGCCAGCAGTGAACAGGGACTCTACGGCGTAAACACCATATATTTT. Amino acids: CASSEQGLYGVNTIYF.

This sequence joins TRBV24-1 and TRBJ1-5; the D is unclear. Germline V lookup: CDR1 KGHDR, CDR2 SFDVKD. The CDR3 covers 12 residues. V was clipped by 3 bases and J by 5 bases, with 4 bases between them. The CDR3 nucleotides are TGTGCCACCAGTGATACGGATCAGCCCCAGCATTTT. Translated, it gives CATSDTDQPQHF.